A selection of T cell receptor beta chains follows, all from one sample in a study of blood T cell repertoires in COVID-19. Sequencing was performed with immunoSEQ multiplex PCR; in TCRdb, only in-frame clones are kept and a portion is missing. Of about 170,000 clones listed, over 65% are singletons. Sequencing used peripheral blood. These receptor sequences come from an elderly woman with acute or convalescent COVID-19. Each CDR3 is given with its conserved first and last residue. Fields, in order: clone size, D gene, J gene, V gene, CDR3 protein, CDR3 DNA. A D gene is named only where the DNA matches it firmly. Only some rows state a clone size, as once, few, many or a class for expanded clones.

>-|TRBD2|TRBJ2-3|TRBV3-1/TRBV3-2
CASSHGTSGAEDTQYF
TGTGCCAGCAGCCACGGGACTAGCGGAGCTGAGGATACGCAGTATTTT
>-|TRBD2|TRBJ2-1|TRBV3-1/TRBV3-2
CASSQGVLAVWGSYNEQFF
TGTGCCAGCAGCCAAGGGGTACTAGCGGTATGGGGCTCCTACAATGAGCAGTTCTTC
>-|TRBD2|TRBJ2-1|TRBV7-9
CASSYLGLAGDDEQFF
TGTGCCAGCAGCTACCTTGGACTAGCGGGAGACGATGAGCAGTTCTTC
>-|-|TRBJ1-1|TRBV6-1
CASSEFGGVRTEAFF
TGTGCCAGCAGTGAATTCGGGGGAGTTAGGACTGAAGCTTTCTTT
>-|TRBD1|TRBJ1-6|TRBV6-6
CASSRTGGDSPLHF
TGTGCCAGCAGCCGGACAGGGGGGGATTCACCCCTCCACTTT
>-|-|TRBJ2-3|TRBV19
CASSIGGRAPDTQYF
TGTGCCAGTAGTATTGGGGGCAGGGCTCCAGATACGCAGTATTTT
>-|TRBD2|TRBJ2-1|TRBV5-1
CASSPGIAGYNEQFF
TGCGCCAGCAGCCCGGGAATAGCGGGATACAATGAGCAGTTCTTC
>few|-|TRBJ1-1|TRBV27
CASSLEGLNTEAFF
TGTGCCAGCAGTTTAGAGGGATTGAACACTGAAGCTTTCTTT
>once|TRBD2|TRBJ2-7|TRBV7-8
CASSLEGLAGVALNEQYF
TGTGCCAGCAGCTTAGAGGGACTAGCGGGAGTTGCTCTAAACGAGCAGTACTTC
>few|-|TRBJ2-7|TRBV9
CASSDLATSYEQYF
TGTGCCAGCAGCGACCTAGCGACTTCTTACGAGCAGTACTTC
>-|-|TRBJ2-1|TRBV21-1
CASNGNNEQFF
TGTGCCAGCAACGGGAACAATGAGCAGTTCTTC
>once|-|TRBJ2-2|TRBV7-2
CASSLESNAGELFF
TGTGCCAGCAGCTTAGAGAGTAACGCCGGGGAGCTGTTTTTT
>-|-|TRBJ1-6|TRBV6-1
CASSEGRRTVDNSPLHF
TGTGCCAGCAGTGAGGGCCGCCGGACAGTGGATAATTCACCCCTCCACTTT
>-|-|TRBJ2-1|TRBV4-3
CASSSGAGGEQFF
TGCGCCAGCAGCTCAGGAGCGGGTGGTGAGCAGTTCTTC
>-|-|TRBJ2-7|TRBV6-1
CASSESYRRGYEQYF
TGTGCCAGCAGTGAGTCCTATAGGAGGGGTTACGAGCAGTACTTC
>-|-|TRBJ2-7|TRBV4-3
CASSQDAWTYEQYF
TGCGCCAGCAGCCAAGATGCGTGGACATACGAGCAGTACTTC
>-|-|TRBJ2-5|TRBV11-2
CASSLVWGVRRETQYF
TGTGCCAGCAGCTTAGTCTGGGGGGTGCGGCGGGAGACCCAGTACTTC
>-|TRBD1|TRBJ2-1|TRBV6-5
CASSLGQGEWNEQFF
TGTGCCAGCAGTTTGGGACAGGGTGAGTGGAATGAGCAGTTCTTC
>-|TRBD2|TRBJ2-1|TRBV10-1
CASSESKGSGRANEQFF
TGCGCCAGCAGTGAGTCGAAGGGTAGCGGGAGGGCGAATGAGCAGTTCTTC
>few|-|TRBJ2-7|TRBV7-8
CASSISRTSLGEQYF
TGTGCCAGCAGCATTAGTCGGACTTCCCTCGGCGAGCAGTACTTC
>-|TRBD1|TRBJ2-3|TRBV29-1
CSVGQGDSTDTQYF
TGCAGCGTGGGACAGGGAGATAGCACAGATACGCAGTATTTT
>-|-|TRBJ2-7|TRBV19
CASSIVGGSYEQYF
TGTGCCAGTAGTATAGTTGGCGGCTCCTACGAGCAGTACTTC
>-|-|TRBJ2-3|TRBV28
CASSPGTDETDTQYF
TGTGCCAGCAGTCCCGGGACTGACGAGACAGATACGCAGTATTTT
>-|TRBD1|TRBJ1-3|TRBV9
CASSVSLRTGAGNTIYF
TGTGCCAGCAGCGTAAGCCTCAGGACAGGGGCTGGAAACACCATATATTTT
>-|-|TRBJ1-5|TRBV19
CASSRGGGNSNQPQHF
TGTGCCAGTAGCAGAGGGGGGGGCAATAGCAATCAGCCCCAGCATTTT
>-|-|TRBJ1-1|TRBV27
CASSLYRGTEAFF
TGTGCCAGCAGTTTATATAGGGGGACTGAAGCTTTCTTT
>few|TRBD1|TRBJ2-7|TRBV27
CASRPGTGGGEQYF
TGTGCCAGCAGACCCGGGACAGGGGGAGGTGAGCAGTACTTC
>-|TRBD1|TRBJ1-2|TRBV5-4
CASSYPTGSSRGYTF
TGTGCCAGCAGTTACCCGACAGGGAGTAGTCGGGGCTACACCTTC
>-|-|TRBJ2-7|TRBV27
CASGGGTPSGEQYF
TGTGCCAGCGGTGGGGGGACCCCCTCGGGTGAGCAGTACTTC
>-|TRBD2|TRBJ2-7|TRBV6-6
CASRYYLAGGKDEQYF
TGTGCCAGCAGATACTATTTAGCGGGAGGTAAGGACGAGCAGTACTTC
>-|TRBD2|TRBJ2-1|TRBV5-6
CASSLGPSGRPGEQFF
TGTGCCAGCAGCTTGGGTCCTAGCGGGCGCCCCGGGGAGCAGTTCTTC
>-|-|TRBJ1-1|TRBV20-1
CSARPDIMAFF
TGCAGTGCTAGACCGGACATAATGGCTTTCTTT
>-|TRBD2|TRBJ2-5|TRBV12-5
CASGLGTSGDTQETQYF
TGTGCTAGTGGTTTGGGGACTAGCGGGGATACACAAGAGACCCAGTACTTC
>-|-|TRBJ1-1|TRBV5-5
CASSSQQGVNTEAFF
TGTGCCAGCAGCTCTCAACAGGGCGTGAACACTGAAGCTTTCTTT
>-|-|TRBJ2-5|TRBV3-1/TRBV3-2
CASSPYALAGETQYF
TGTGCCAGCAGCCCATACGCCTTAGCTGGAGAGACCCAGTACTTC
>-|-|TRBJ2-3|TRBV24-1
CATSDLETRWQYF
TGTGCCACCAGTGATCTCGAGACTAGATGGCAGTATTTT
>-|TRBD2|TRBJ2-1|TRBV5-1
CASSSRASGSGEQFF
TGCGCCAGCAGCAGCAGGGCTAGCGGGAGCGGTGAGCAGTTCTTC
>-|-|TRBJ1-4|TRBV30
CAWGGAADEKLFF
TGTGCCTGGGGGGGGGCCGCAGATGAAAAACTGTTTTTT
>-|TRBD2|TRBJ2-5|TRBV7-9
CASSRAGGAGETQYF
TGTGCCAGCAGCCGAGCGGGAGGCGCCGGCGAGACCCAGTACTTC
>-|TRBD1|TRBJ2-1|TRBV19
CASSTTGGDYNEQFF
TGTGCCAGTAGTACGACAGGGGGCGACTACAATGAGCAGTTCTTC
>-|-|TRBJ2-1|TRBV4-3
CASSQDTALRSYNEQFF
TGCGCCAGCAGCCAAGATACAGCACTCCGTTCCTACAATGAGCAGTTCTTC
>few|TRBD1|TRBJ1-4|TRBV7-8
CASSENDRGGSEKLFF
TGTGCCAGCAGCGAGAACGACAGGGGAGGTAGCGAAAAACTGTTTTTT
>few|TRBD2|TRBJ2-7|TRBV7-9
CASSLAGGDGYEQYF
TGTGCCAGCAGCTTAGCGGGGGGGGACGGCTACGAGCAGTACTTC
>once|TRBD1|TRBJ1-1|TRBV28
CASSYPDRANTEAFF
TGTGCCAGCAGTTACCCGGACAGGGCGAACACTGAAGCTTTCTTT
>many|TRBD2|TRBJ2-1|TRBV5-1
CASSGASGKSSYNEQFF
TGCGCCAGCAGTGGCGCTAGCGGGAAGAGCTCCTACAATGAGCAGTTCTTC
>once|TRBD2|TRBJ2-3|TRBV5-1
CASSPLAFSTDTQYF
TGCGCCAGCAGCCCACTAGCGTTTAGCACAGATACGCAGTATTTT
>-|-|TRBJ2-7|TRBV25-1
CASSESPSYEQYF
TGTGCCAGCAGTGAAAGTCCCAGCTACGAGCAGTACTTC